The present TCR beta chain was sequenced within a study of identical twins. The CDR3 is 16 residues long. CDR1 and CDR2 from the germline V gene are MGHRA and YSYEKL. V lost 0 bases and J 2 bases, leaving 13 bases between the germline ends. One entry per CDR3 protein, called by TCRdb with MiXCR from the 5' RACE reads. This sample carries hundreds of thousands of distinct CDR3 sequences, more than 6.5% of them seen once, and the ten largest clones take around 0.95%. In addition, the sample was reused for a study of yellow fever vaccine responses in identical twins.

The source of this sequence is a woman aged 18-29 years in good health. The chain employs TRBV4-1 and TRBJ1-1, with D possibly TRBD1 on 5 matching bases. The specimen was PBMCs. In DNA, the CDR3 is TGCGCCAGCAGCCAAGATCGGTGGGGACTTAACACTGAAGCTTTCTTT. This encodes CASSQDRWGLNTEAFF.